The clone carrying this TCR beta chain was seen only once. As yet, its antigen is unknown. The germline gives CDR1 MNHEY, CDR2 SVGAGI. V was pared by 4 bases and J by 1 base, with 1 base of the junction left unmatched. This CDR3 comprises 13 residues. Some clones are missing from TCRdb's copy, which holds only in-frame ones; the method was immunoSEQ multiplex PCR. The sample shows 43,000 or so clones, roughly 80% of them seen only once. The entry originates in a study of Ad26.COV2.S vaccination and SARS-CoV-2 variants. Findings of the study overall: After vaccination, substantial breadth of spike-specific CD8+ and CD4+ responses was reported.

The sequence derives from a human donor who had recovered from COVID-19. The material sequenced was peripheral blood, taken after recovery from COVID-19. The genes are TRBV6-5 and TRBJ2-7; 7 nucleotides line up with TRBD1. DNA of the CDR3: TGTGCCAGCAGTTCGGACAGGTCCTACGAGCAGTACGTC. It yields the protein CASSSDRSYEQYV.